The next 17 T cell receptor beta chains were all read from a single sample in a study of Siglec-9 on CD8 T cells in melanoma. The table came from immunoSEQ multiplex PCR; TCRdb's copy has only in-frame clones and leaves some out. This table holds approximately 39,000 clones, 80% to 85% found once. Input material: Siglec-9- CD8+ T cells sorted from blood. These receptor sequences come from a human donor in good health.

This chain uses TRBV6-1 with TRBJ2-1, with 9 bases fitting TRBD2. Germline V lookup: CDR1 MNHNS, CDR2 SASEGT. V lost 3 bases, J lost 5 bases, and 5 bases stayed unmatched. This CDR3 spans 15 amino acids. This CDR3 is CASSEGLAGHNEQFF. The DNA of the CDR3 is TGTGCCAGCAGTGAGGGGCTAGCGGGGCACAATGAGCAGTTCTTC.

This chain joins TRBV27 and TRBJ2-7, with 8 bases fitting TRBD1. Germline V gene data show CDR1 as MNHEY and CDR2 as SMNVEV (reference sequence). Trimming at V came to 6 bases and at J to 5 bases, leaving 9 bases not matched to a gene. The CDR3 is 14 amino acids. The CDR3, as DNA: TGTGCCAGCAGCTTACAGGGGGTCGAGCACGAGCAGTACTTC. It encodes CASSLQGVEHEQYF.

The V gene is TRBV7-8, the J gene TRBJ2-2; no clear D. Germline assignment: CDR1 SGHVS and CDR2 FQNEAQ. Between the trimmed V and J ends, which lost 5 bases and 4 bases, there was a span of 5 bases. The CDR3 runs to 12 residues. The CDR3 reads CASSVFTGELFF. The CDR3 nucleotides are TGTGCCAGCAGCGTCTTCACCGGGGAGCTGTTTTTT.

V is TRBV9 and J is TRBJ1-2, with 7 nucleotides matching TRBD1. Germline CDR1 SGDLS, CDR2 YYNGEE. With V trimmed by 4 bases and J by 2 bases, 8 bases remained unmatched. This CDR3 region has 15 residues. CDR3: CASSSWEGANYGYTF. In nucleotides, the CDR3 is TGTGCCAGCAGCTCGTGGGAGGGGGCCAACTATGGCTACACCTTC.

This chain connects TRBV2 to TRBJ1-5; 7 bases are shared with TRBD1. CDR3 length equals 14 residues. CDR1 SNHLY and CDR2 FYNNEI come from the germline V gene. J lost 3 bases, V lost 10 bases, and 9 bases had no gene match. This CDR3 reads CATAQGGVNQPQHF. DNA for the CDR3: TGTGCCACGGCGCAGGGGGGGGTCAATCAGCCCCAGCATTTT.

V is TRBV10-2 and J is TRBJ2-1; TRBD2 matches at 9 bases. Germline V gives CDR1 WSHSY, CDR2 SAAADI. The CDR3 has 14 residues. Germline trimming cut 3 bases from V and 6 bases from J; bases unmatched to any gene: 3. In DNA, the CDR3 is TGCGCCAGCAGTGAAAGCGGGGGGCTCAATGAGCAGTTCTTC. Its protein product is CASSESGGLNEQFF.

Of note for this clone: At one boundary the junction diverges from the germline segment, which might be a read error. The rearrangement joins TRBV7-7 to TRBJ2-2; tentatively, D is TRBD1 or TRBD2 (5 bases each). This CDR3 region has 12 residues. Germline CDR1 SSHAT, CDR2 FNYEAQ (reference sequence). CDR3 region: CASSFGGGELFF. CDR3 DNA: TGTGCTAGCAGCTTTGGGGGCGGGGAGCTGTTTTTT.

The chain recombines TRBV11-2 with TRBJ2-1; D might be TRBD2 (6 bases). This CDR3 has 14 amino acids. The germline V gene encodes CDR1 SGHAT and CDR2 FQNNGV. Deletions cut 0 bases from V and 8 bases from J, with 11 bases between. Here the CDR3 reads CASSLDGSIYEQFF. The CDR3 coding sequence is TGTGCCAGCAGCTTAGACGGGAGTATATATGAGCAGTTCTTC.

J is TRBJ2-7 and V is TRBV6-4, with a tentative D call TRBD2 (6 bases). V lost 4 bases and J 7 bases, leaving 17 bases between the germline ends. The CDR3 sequence is 14 residues long. Germline values: CDR1 MRHNA, CDR2 SNTAGT. The CDR3 region has the DNA TGTGCCAGCAGTGCCTCGGCGGAGGCGGGAGAGCAGTACTTC. This sequence encodes CASSASAEAGEQYF.

The chain joins TRBV6-4 to TRBJ2-1; 9 bases are a match to TRBD2. Germline V gene sequence: CDR1 MRHNA, CDR2 SNTAGT. V was pared by 0 bases and J by 6 bases, with 3 bases of the junction left unmatched. The CDR3 runs 15 residues. CDR3 region: CASSDSNSGGNEQFF. CDR3 in DNA: TGTGCCAGCAGTGACTCGAATAGCGGGGGCAATGAGCAGTTCTTC.

The V call is TRBV2, the J call TRBJ2-2; TRBD2 agrees at 8 bases. The V segment lost 4 bases and the J segment 3 bases; nucleotides outside the gene matches: 13. CDR1 is SNHLY and CDR2 is FYNNEI in the germline V gene. This CDR3 has 18 amino acids. This chain's CDR3 is CASSGAPSGGLYTGELFF. CDR3 DNA sequence: TGTGCCAGCAGTGGGGCCCCTTCGGGGGGGCTCTACACCGGGGAGCTGTTTTTT.

The rearrangement joins TRBV4-1 to TRBJ2-7; no clear D gene. CDR1 is MGHRA, CDR2 YSYEKL, per germline. Trimming took 0 bases from V and 0 from J, leaving 9 bases between them. The CDR3 extends over 15 amino acids. Written as DNA, the CDR3 is TGCGCCAGCAGCCAAGATATTGCCAACTCCTACGAGCAGTACTTC. It specifies CASSQDIANSYEQYF.

This chain's CDR3 is CASSLVHTQNTEAFF. The DNA for the CDR3 is TGTGCCAGCAGCTTAGTTCACACCCAGAACACTGAAGCTTTCTTT. V and J are TRBV7-2 and TRBJ1-1, with D unclear. The V end lost 1 base, the J end lost 1 base, and 10 bases lay between the germline ends. CDR3 length equals 15 residues. Germline loops: CDR1 SGHTA, CDR2 FQGNSA.

This clone is a singleton in its sample. The chain joins TRBV10-2 to TRBJ2-7, with a tentative D call TRBD2 (6 bases). The CDR3 sequence is 13 residues long. The V end was cut by 10 bases, the J end by 3 bases, with 16 bases between. Germline lookup yields CDR1 WSHSY and CDR2 SAAADI. The DNA of the CDR3 is TGCGCCACCGGCGGGGACTCTAACTACGAGCAGTACTTC. Translated: CATGGDSNYEQYF.

The gene calls are TRBV6-4 and TRBJ1-6; D not certain. The CDR3 spans 15 residues. Germline V lookup: CDR1 MRHNA, CDR2 SNTAGT. V was cut by 8 bases and J by 9 bases, with 20 bases left in between. In nucleotides, the CDR3 is TGTGCCAGCTCACGCGCGGGCGGGGAGACTTCACCCCTCCACTTT. It codes for CASSRAGGETSPLHF.

The chain combines TRBV6-1 with TRBJ2-5, with 7 bases that match TRBD2. Trimming removed 7 bases from V and 5 bases from J; junction bases left unmatched: 7. The CDR3 runs to 13 residues. Germline CDR1 reads MNHNS; CDR2 reads SASEGT. Written as DNA, the CDR3 is TGTGCCAGCAAATGGCGGGGAGGGGAGACCCAGTACTTC. Residues: CASKWRGGETQYF.

The chain combines TRBV7-9 with TRBJ2-7, with D possibly matching TRBD1 (6 bases). With 5 bases removed from V and 2 bases from J, the gap between germline ends came to 16 bases. Germline CDR1 is SEHNR and CDR2 is FQNEAQ (reference sequence). This CDR3 is 15 amino acids long. The CDR3 region is CASSPLDQGTYEQYF. The DNA for the CDR3 is TGTGCCAGCAGCCCACTCGATCAGGGGACCTACGAGCAGTACTTC.